Following are 11 T cell receptor beta chains from one sample sequenced in a study of T cell responses to AZD1222 COVID-19 vaccine. The data were produced by immunoSEQ multiplex PCR, yet TCRdb's version contains in-frame clones alone and is incomplete. The profile shows 95,000 to 150,000 clones, roughly 88% of them singletons. The source was peripheral blood, collected on day 0 of AZD1222 vaccination. These receptors all come from an adult in good health.

This rearrangement joins TRBV19 to TRBJ1-2; TRBD1 might be the D (6 bases). The ends were cut back, 3 bases at V and 6 bases at J, with 17 bases in the middle. The CDR3 spans 15 residues. Germline CDR1 is LNHDA and CDR2 is SQIVND (reference sequence). CDR3: CASSIPHRDLNGYTF. As DNA, the CDR3 is TGTGCCAGTAGTATCCCCCACAGGGACTTAAATGGCTACACCTTC.

The CDR3 loop reads CASSNASGGARYEQYF. CDR3 in DNA: TGTGCCAGCAGCAATGCCTCGGGGGGGGCGCGGTACGAGCAGTACTTC. The chain uses TRBV7-9 and TRBJ2-7; 8 bases fit TRBD2. Germline V gene lookup returns CDR1 SEHNR and CDR2 FQNEAQ (reference sequence). This CDR3 contains 16 residues. The ends lost 5 bases at V and 4 bases at J; junction bases unmatched: 13.

This chain connects TRBV5-1 to TRBJ2-3; tentatively, D is TRBD1 (6 bases). CDR1 SGHRS and CDR2 YFSETQ come from the germline V gene. The CDR3 runs to 16 residues. The V and J ends lost 4 bases and 6 bases respectively, with 21 bases between them. The CDR3 reads CASSTPSPATGDTQYF. The CDR3 bases are TGCGCCAGCAGCACCCCTAGCCCGGCTACAGGGGATACGCAGTATTTT.

The gene calls are TRBV18 and TRBJ2-3; 7 bases are a match to TRBD2. Germline CDR1 and CDR2: KGHSH and LQKENI. Trimming cost V 4 bases and J 4 bases; bases outside gene matches: 8. CDR3 length: 15 residues. The CDR3 region is CASSLKRELPDTQYF. The CDR3 nucleotides read TGTGCCAGCTCACTAAAGCGGGAACTCCCAGATACGCAGTATTTT.

The J gene is TRBJ2-1, the V gene TRBV19; D is possibly TRBD1 (6 bases). Germline V gene sequence: CDR1 LNHDA, CDR2 SQIVND (reference sequence). The V end lost 5 bases, the J end lost 6 bases, and 14 bases lay between the germline ends. The CDR3 consists of 14 residues. The CDR3 is CASSVPQGSNEQFF. In nucleotides, the CDR3 is TGTGCCAGTAGTGTCCCACAGGGTAGCAATGAGCAGTTCTTC. The full variable domain, rest sourced from reference TRBV19 and TRBJ2-1, is DGGITQSPKYLFRKEGQNVTLSCEQNLNHDAMYWYRQDPGQGLRLIYYSQIVNDFQKGDIAEGYSVSREKKESFPLTVTSAQKNPTAFYLCASSVPQGSNEQFFGPGTRLTVL.

J is TRBJ2-7 and V is TRBV27; 8 bases line up with TRBD2. The germline gives CDR1 MNHEY, CDR2 SMNVEV (reference sequence). V lost 7 bases, J lost 2 bases, and 4 bases stayed unmatched. The CDR3 spans 13 residues. CDR3 DNA: TGTGCCAGCACTCGAGCGGGAGCCTACGAGCAGTACTTC. Protein sequence: CASTRAGAYEQYF.

The chain combines TRBV12-3 or TRBV12-4 with TRBJ1-1; D gene ambiguous. Trimming stripped 2 bases from V and 1 base from J, with 5 bases between. The CDR3 sequence is 13 residues long. DNA of the CDR3: TGTGCCAGCAGTTTAAGGTCGAACACTGAAGCTTTCTTT. This codes for CASSLRSNTEAFF.

The gene calls are TRBV2 and TRBJ2-7; 7 positions match TRBD1. Germline-derived CDR1 and CDR2 are SNHLY and FYNNEI. The trim removed 6 bases at V and 0 bases at J, leaving 5 bases unmatched. CDR3 length equals 14 residues. The CDR3 is CASSPTGISYEQYF. The DNA of the CDR3 is TGTGCCAGCAGCCCGACAGGGATCTCCTACGAGCAGTACTTC.

The chain employs TRBV11-3 and TRBJ2-2; a possible D gene is TRBD2 (5 bases). CDR3 length: 15 residues. Per the germline V gene, CDR1 is SGHNT and CDR2 is YENEEA. With 10 bases removed from V and 0 bases from J, the gap between germline ends came to 15 bases. This CDR3 is CAIRPSSANTGELFF. Written as DNA, the CDR3 is TGTGCCATAAGACCTAGCTCGGCGAACACCGGGGAGCTGTTTTTT.

The rearrangement links TRBV3-1 (or the pseudogene TRBV3-2) to TRBJ1-1, with D unresolved. The CDR3 length is 14 residues. CDR1 is LGHDT and CDR2 is YNNKEL in the germline V gene (reference sequence). The V gene lost 4 bases and the J gene lost 1 base, with 10 bases spanning the gap. In nucleotides, the CDR3 is TGTGCCAGCAGCCCAAGGTCGCAGAACACTGAAGCTTTCTTT. Translated: CASSPRSQNTEAFF.

This rearrangement joins TRBV19 to TRBJ1-6; the match to TRBD1 covers 8 bases. The CDR3 contains 16 residues. The trim removed 3 bases at V and 7 bases at J, leaving 8 bases unmatched. Germline V gene sequence: CDR1 LNHDA, CDR2 SQIVND (reference sequence). The CDR3 spells CASSIKWTGRNSPLHF. The CDR3, as DNA: TGTGCCAGTAGTATTAAATGGACAGGGCGGAATTCACCCCTCCACTTT.